The source of this T cell receptor (beta chain) is a study of T cells after yellow fever vaccination. With 2 bases clipped from V and 0 bases from J, the junction kept 1 base outside the gene matches. The CDR3 has 16 residues. CDR1 is MGHRA and CDR2 is YSYEKL in the germline V gene. This clonotype was observed a handful of times. TCRdb recomputed calls from the 5' RACE reads with MiXCR, one row per CDR3 protein. Found here are 50,000 to 60,000 distinct CDR3 sequences, approximately 6.6% of them singletons; the top ten hold more than 20%. The sequences come from CD8+ T cells not binding an NS4B(214-222) dextramer, sorted from PBMCs, collected around 45 days after the first yellow fever vaccination. The sequence was obtained from a man aged 18 to 35 who received the YFV17D yellow fever vaccine. The J gene is TRBJ2-2, the V gene TRBV4-1; 9 positions agree with TRBD2. The CDR3 loop reads CASSQLAGTNTGELFF. The CDR3 DNA reads TGCGCCAGCAGCCAACTAGCGGGGACGAACACCGGGGAGCTGTTTTTT.